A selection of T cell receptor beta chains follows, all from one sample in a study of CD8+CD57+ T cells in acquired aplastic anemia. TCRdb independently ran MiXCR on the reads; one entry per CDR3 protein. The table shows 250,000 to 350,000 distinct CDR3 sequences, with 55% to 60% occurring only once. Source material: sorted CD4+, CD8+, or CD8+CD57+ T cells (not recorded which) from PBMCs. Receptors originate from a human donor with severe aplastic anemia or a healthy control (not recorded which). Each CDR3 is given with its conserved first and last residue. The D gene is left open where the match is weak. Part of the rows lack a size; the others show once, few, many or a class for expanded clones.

cdr3_nt: TGTGCCACCCGACAGGGTTCTGATTCACCCCTCCACTTT
cdr3_aa: CATRQGSDSPLHF
j_call: TRBJ1-6
clone_size: few
v_call: TRBV10-3
d_call: TRBD1

cdr3_nt: TGTGCCAGCAGCTTAGGGACAGGGGGCTCTGGGGCCAACGTCCTGACTTTC
cdr3_aa: CASSLGTGGSGANVLTF
j_call: TRBJ2-6
clone_size: NA
v_call: TRBV7-2
d_call: TRBD1

cdr3_nt: TGTGCCAGCAGTTTGACAGGGGACGGAGAGCAGTACTTC
cdr3_aa: CASSLTGDGEQYF
j_call: TRBJ2-7
clone_size: NA
v_call: TRBV12-3/TRBV12-4
d_call: TRBD1

cdr3_nt: TGCGCCAGCAGTGGGGTGAACACTGAAGCTTTCTTT
cdr3_aa: CASSGVNTEAFF
j_call: TRBJ1-1
clone_size: few
v_call: TRBV5-1
d_call: NA

cdr3_nt: TGCAGTGCTAGCCCCCCAGGTCCGAGTGGGATTAGCAATCAGCCCCAGCATTTT
cdr3_aa: CSASPPGPSGISNQPQHF
j_call: TRBJ1-5
clone_size: NA
v_call: TRBV20-1
d_call: NA

cdr3_nt: TGTGCCAGCAGCCCTGGGACAGGGGACTACAATGAGCAGTTCTTC
cdr3_aa: CASSPGTGDYNEQFF
j_call: TRBJ2-1
clone_size: many
v_call: TRBV11-3
d_call: TRBD1

cdr3_nt: TGTGCCAGCAGCCTCGGACAGGGCTGGATATCGGCTGAAGCTTTCTTT
cdr3_aa: CASSLGQGWISAEAFF
j_call: TRBJ1-1
clone_size: many
v_call: TRBV6-2/TRBV6-3
d_call: TRBD1

cdr3_nt: TGTGCCAGCAATCTCGACGGAGTAAATCAGCCCCAGCATTTT
cdr3_aa: CASNLDGVNQPQHF
j_call: TRBJ1-5
clone_size: NA
v_call: TRBV2
d_call: NA

cdr3_nt: TGTGCCACCAGTGATCCTCGGGGGGGAGGAGAGACCCAGTACTTC
cdr3_aa: CATSDPRGGGETQYF
j_call: TRBJ2-5
clone_size: NA
v_call: TRBV24-1
d_call: TRBD2

cdr3_nt: TGTGCCAGCAGCCCGAGAAATAATAGGAATCAGCCCCAGCATTTT
cdr3_aa: CASSPRNNRNQPQHF
j_call: TRBJ1-5
clone_size: NA
v_call: TRBV3-1
d_call: NA

cdr3_nt: TGTGCCACCAGCAGAGATCCACTAGCGGAGACCCAGTACTTC
cdr3_aa: CATSRDPLAETQYF
j_call: TRBJ2-5
clone_size: NA
v_call: TRBV15
d_call: TRBD2

cdr3_nt: TGTGCCAGCATCGTACTAGCGGAAGAGACCCAGTACTTC
cdr3_aa: CASIVLAEETQYF
j_call: TRBJ2-5
clone_size: NA
v_call: TRBV2
d_call: TRBD2

cdr3_nt: TGTGCCAGCAGCTTACAGGGCGGCAACACTGAAGCTTTCTTT
cdr3_aa: CASSLQGGNTEAFF
j_call: TRBJ1-1
clone_size: NA
v_call: TRBV7-9
d_call: NA

cdr3_nt: TGTGCCAGCAGCTTACACGGACAGAACACTGAAGCTTTCTTT
cdr3_aa: CASSLHGQNTEAFF
j_call: TRBJ1-1
clone_size: NA
v_call: TRBV7-9
d_call: NA

cdr3_nt: TGCGCCAGCAGCTTGCAGACAGAGACCTATGGCTACACCTTC
cdr3_aa: CASSLQTETYGYTF
j_call: TRBJ1-2
clone_size: many
v_call: TRBV5-1
d_call: NA

cdr3_nt: TGTGCCAGCAGGGGTGTGGATAATTCACCCCTCCACTTT
cdr3_aa: CASRGVDNSPLHF
j_call: TRBJ1-6
clone_size: NA
v_call: TRBV14
d_call: NA

cdr3_nt: TGTGCCAGCAGCTCCTGGAGGGATTACAATGAGCAGTTCTTC
cdr3_aa: CASSSWRDYNEQFF
j_call: TRBJ2-1
clone_size: NA
v_call: TRBV7-9
d_call: NA

cdr3_nt: TGTGCCAGCAGGTTTCGGGACTCCCCGGAGGAGCAGTACTTC
cdr3_aa: CASRFRDSPEEQYF
j_call: TRBJ2-7
clone_size: NA
v_call: TRBV7-2
d_call: NA

cdr3_nt: TGTGCCAGCAGCCCAATGGGGCGGGGGGGGCCAGATACGCAGTATTTT
cdr3_aa: CASSPMGRGGPDTQYF
j_call: TRBJ2-3
clone_size: many
v_call: TRBV9
d_call: TRBD2

cdr3_nt: TGCAGCGTTGAACAGGGGGCGTCAGATACGCAGTATTTT
cdr3_aa: CSVEQGASDTQYF
j_call: TRBJ2-3
clone_size: NA
v_call: TRBV29-1
d_call: TRBD1

cdr3_nt: TGTGCCAGCAGCTTAGAGGGGGCCTGGGAGACCCAGTACTTC
cdr3_aa: CASSLEGAWETQYF
j_call: TRBJ2-5
clone_size: NA
v_call: TRBV7-9
d_call: TRBD1

cdr3_nt: TGTGCCAGCAGCCGACAGGGAATGATCGAGACCCAGTACTTC
cdr3_aa: CASSRQGMIETQYF
j_call: TRBJ2-5
clone_size: NA
v_call: TRBV11-2
d_call: TRBD1

cdr3_nt: TGCAGTGCTAGGGGGCCGGGGACTGGGGCCAACGTTCTGACTTTC
cdr3_aa: CSARGPGTGANVLTF
j_call: TRBJ2-6
clone_size: NA
v_call: TRBV20-1
d_call: NA

cdr3_nt: TGCAGCGTTGGTGGGGCAGATACGCAGTATTTT
cdr3_aa: CSVGGADTQYF
j_call: TRBJ2-3
clone_size: many
v_call: TRBV29-1
d_call: NA

cdr3_nt: TGTGCTAGCAGCCGGGACGGGCGCGGGAGGGCGGAGGAGCAGTACTTC
cdr3_aa: CASSRDGRGRAEEQYF
j_call: TRBJ2-7
clone_size: NA
v_call: TRBV5-8
d_call: TRBD2

cdr3_nt: TGTGCCAGCAGCGTAGAGGGACTAGCGGGAGCTGTTGGGGCCAACGTCCTGACTTTC
cdr3_aa: CASSVEGLAGAVGANVLTF
j_call: TRBJ2-6
clone_size: NA
v_call: TRBV9
d_call: TRBD2

cdr3_nt: TGCGCCAGCAGCCAAGATCTATTGGGCAGGGGCTATGGCTACACCTTC
cdr3_aa: CASSQDLLGRGYGYTF
j_call: TRBJ1-2
clone_size: many
v_call: TRBV4-1
d_call: NA

cdr3_nt: TGTGCCAGCAGCCCAGGGGCAGGGGGATCACCCCTCCACTTT
cdr3_aa: CASSPGAGGSPLHF
j_call: TRBJ1-6
clone_size: NA
v_call: TRBV7-9
d_call: TRBD1

cdr3_nt: TGTGCCATCAGAGTTTCCGGGACGGCTTCCTACGAGCAGTACTTC
cdr3_aa: CAIRVSGTASYEQYF
j_call: TRBJ2-7
clone_size: NA
v_call: TRBV10-3
d_call: NA

cdr3_nt: TGCAGTGCTAGAGATCGGACAGGGTATTCACCCCTCCACTTT
cdr3_aa: CSARDRTGYSPLHF
j_call: TRBJ1-6
clone_size: few
v_call: TRBV20-1
d_call: TRBD1

cdr3_nt: TGTGCCAGCAGTTCAGGGATCCCCAGCACAGATACGCAGTATTTT
cdr3_aa: CASSSGIPSTDTQYF
j_call: TRBJ2-3
clone_size: many
v_call: TRBV12-3/TRBV12-4
d_call: NA

cdr3_nt: TGTGCCAGCGGAAAAGGTCGGGGGGACACTGAAGCTTTCTTT
cdr3_aa: CASGKGRGDTEAFF
j_call: TRBJ1-1
clone_size: many
v_call: TRBV2
d_call: NA

cdr3_nt: TGTGCCAGCAGCCGGCTAGCGGGGGAATCCTACGAGCAGTACTTC
cdr3_aa: CASSRLAGESYEQYF
j_call: TRBJ2-7
clone_size: NA
v_call: TRBV7-6
d_call: TRBD2

cdr3_nt: TGTGCCAGTAGTATAGCGCCAGCCCATCAGCCCCAGCATTTT
cdr3_aa: CASSIAPAHQPQHF
j_call: TRBJ1-5
clone_size: NA
v_call: TRBV19
d_call: NA

cdr3_nt: TGTGCCAGCAGCCGAGCAGGGGGGTCGGAGACCCAGTACTTC
cdr3_aa: CASSRAGGSETQYF
j_call: TRBJ2-5
clone_size: NA
v_call: TRBV12-3/TRBV12-4
d_call: NA

cdr3_nt: TGTGCCAGCAGCTTAGGCGACGGGGAGCTGTTTTTT
cdr3_aa: CASSLGDGELFF
j_call: TRBJ2-2
clone_size: NA
v_call: TRBV7-9
d_call: NA

cdr3_nt: TGTGCCACCAGTGGGAAGGGGACTAGCGGTTTGGCCAACAATGAGCAGTTCTTC
cdr3_aa: CATSGKGTSGLANNEQFF
j_call: TRBJ2-1
clone_size: NA
v_call: TRBV24-1
d_call: TRBD2

cdr3_nt: TGTGCCAGCAGCAAACAGCCTCAAGTATCTGGAAACACCATATATTTT
cdr3_aa: CASSKQPQVSGNTIYF
j_call: TRBJ1-3
clone_size: NA
v_call: TRBV11-2
d_call: NA

cdr3_nt: TGCAGTGCTAGGGGCAGCGGAGCGTACGAGCAGTACTTC
cdr3_aa: CSARGSGAYEQYF
j_call: TRBJ2-7
clone_size: once
v_call: TRBV20-1
d_call: NA

cdr3_nt: TGTGCCAGCATAAGGGGGTGGTTTGGGGAGACCCAGTACTTC
cdr3_aa: CASIRGWFGETQYF
j_call: TRBJ2-5
clone_size: NA
v_call: TRBV11-2
d_call: NA

cdr3_nt: TGTGCCAGCAGTTACACCCTTGCGACAGGGACTCATAATTCACCCCTCCACTTT
cdr3_aa: CASSYTLATGTHNSPLHF
j_call: TRBJ1-6
clone_size: NA
v_call: TRBV2
d_call: TRBD1

cdr3_nt: TGTGCCACCCTGACGGGACCGGGGGGCCCTCAGCCCCAGCATTTT
cdr3_aa: CATLTGPGGPQPQHF
j_call: TRBJ1-5
clone_size: NA
v_call: TRBV24-1
d_call: NA

cdr3_nt: TGCAGTGCCCGGGACAGAGGGGAAGCTTTCTTT
cdr3_aa: CSARDRGEAFF
j_call: TRBJ1-1
clone_size: NA
v_call: TRBV20-1
d_call: TRBD1

cdr3_nt: TGTGCCAGCAGCCCCGGTGGGTTCCAGGGTGGCGAGCAGTACTTC
cdr3_aa: CASSPGGFQGGEQYF
j_call: TRBJ2-7
clone_size: NA
v_call: TRBV7-2
d_call: NA

cdr3_nt: TGTGCCATCAACACAGGGATGACAGATACGCAGTATTTT
cdr3_aa: CAINTGMTDTQYF
j_call: TRBJ2-3
clone_size: NA
v_call: TRBV10-3
d_call: NA

cdr3_nt: TGCAGTGCCAGCAGTTACTTGGCGGGGGGGCCATCCGGGGAGCTGTTTTTT
cdr3_aa: CSASSYLAGGPSGELFF
j_call: TRBJ2-2
clone_size: NA
v_call: TRBV20-1
d_call: TRBD2

cdr3_nt: TGTGCCAGCAGTCCGCCGGCCCGGACGGAAGAGCTGTTTTTT
cdr3_aa: CASSPPARTEELFF
j_call: TRBJ1-4
clone_size: NA
v_call: TRBV2
d_call: NA

cdr3_nt: TGCGCCAGCAGCGTGGGGGGAACAGGGGGCAATCAGCCCCAGCATTTT
cdr3_aa: CASSVGGTGGNQPQHF
j_call: TRBJ1-5
clone_size: many
v_call: TRBV5-1
d_call: TRBD1

cdr3_nt: TGTGCCAGCAGCTTTAACGGGGACTCCCACAATGAGCAGTTCTTC
cdr3_aa: CASSFNGDSHNEQFF
j_call: TRBJ2-1
clone_size: NA
v_call: TRBV9
d_call: NA

cdr3_nt: TGTGCCAGCAGTGAAGGACAGGTTTGGAACTATGGCTACACCTTC
cdr3_aa: CASSEGQVWNYGYTF
j_call: TRBJ1-2
clone_size: NA
v_call: TRBV2
d_call: NA

cdr3_nt: TGCAGCTCGGTGCAGTCCAGCTCCTACGAGCAGTACTTC
cdr3_aa: CSSVQSSSYEQYF
j_call: TRBJ2-7
clone_size: many
v_call: TRBV20-1
d_call: NA

cdr3_nt: TGCGCCAGCAGCCACCAAGGGATCGGTTACGAGCAGTACTTC
cdr3_aa: CASSHQGIGYEQYF
j_call: TRBJ2-7
clone_size: NA
v_call: TRBV4-1
d_call: NA

cdr3_nt: TGTGCCAGCAGCGTCTCCGGGCAAGGCTATGGCTACACCTTC
cdr3_aa: CASSVSGQGYGYTF
j_call: TRBJ1-2
clone_size: many
v_call: TRBV11-2
d_call: NA

cdr3_nt: TGTGCCAGCAGCCCGACCTGGATCGCGGAAGCTTTCTTT
cdr3_aa: CASSPTWIAEAFF
j_call: TRBJ1-1
clone_size: NA
v_call: TRBV7-9
d_call: NA

cdr3_nt: TGTGCCAGTAGTTATTCTGGGCAGGGGGCCTACGAGCAGTACTTC
cdr3_aa: CASSYSGQGAYEQYF
j_call: TRBJ2-7
clone_size: many
v_call: TRBV19
d_call: TRBD1